This entry lists 8 T cell receptor beta chains sequenced from one sample in a study of T cells after posttransplantation cyclophosphamide. Sequencing used immunoSEQ multiplex PCR; TCRdb keeps in-frame clones, though not all of them. The sample comprises some 49,000 clones, about 90% of which are singletons, and 3% to 3.5% rests with the top ten. The sequenced material came from PBMCs. The receptors come from a woman in her fifties or sixties in good health and a related stem cell transplant donor.

This chain links TRBV28 with TRBJ2-1; weak D call: TRBD2 (6 bases). V was pared by 6 bases and J by 9 bases, with 30 bases between. The CDR3 length is 18 residues. Germline-derived CDR1 and CDR2 are MDHEN and SYDVKM. CDR3 nucleotide sequence: TGTGCCAGCAGCCAGGCCCCGGCGGGAAGGGTGGGGAAGGGTGAGCAGTTCTTC. Amino acid sequence: CASSQAPAGRVGKGEQFF.

The CDR3 nucleotides read TGTGCCAGCAGCTTAGCCGGGGATTCGGGCTACGAGCAGTACTTC. This gives the protein CASSLAGDSGYEQYF. The chain is built from TRBV7-6 and TRBJ2-7, with TRBD2 as a possible D gene (5 bases). Germline CDR1 SGHVS, CDR2 FNYEAQ. CDR3 length: 15 amino acids. Trimming stripped 0 bases from V and 3 bases from J, with 12 bases between.

This chain links TRBV12-5 with TRBJ2-5; 9 bases line up with TRBD2. CDR1 is LGHNT and CDR2 is FRNRAP in the germline V gene. The CDR3 extends over 17 amino acids. Trimming cost V 0 bases and J 2 bases; bases outside gene matches: 7. As DNA, the CDR3 is TGTGCTAGTGGTTTGGTATCGCGGGAGGGGACTCAAGAGACCCAGTACTTC. Translating gives CASGLVSREGTQETQYF.

V gene TRBV11-3 combines with J gene TRBJ2-1, with D possibly matching TRBD2 (7 bases). Looked up from germline, CDR1 is SGHNT and CDR2 is YENEEA. The CDR3 length is 16 residues. V was clipped by 1 base and J by 2 bases, with 12 bases between them. CDR3 sequence (DNA): TGTGCCAGCAGCTTAGTTGCGGGGGCTACCTACAATGAGCAGTTCTTC. Its protein is CASSLVAGATYNEQFF.

The chain couples TRBV2 to TRBJ1-4, with D hard to call. The V gene lost 3 bases and the J gene lost 0 bases, with 8 bases spanning the gap. CDR3 length: 15 residues. Per the germline V gene, CDR1 is SNHLY and CDR2 is FYNNEI. CDR3 coding DNA: TGTGCCAGCAGTGATAGCACCTCAACTAATGAAAAACTGTTTTTT. Its translation: CASSDSTSTNEKLFF.

This chain uses TRBV18 with TRBJ1-3, with 10 bases identical to TRBD1. Germline trimming cut 3 bases from V and 3 bases from J; bases unmatched to any gene: 5. CDR1 is KGHSH, CDR2 LQKENI, per germline. The CDR3 extends over 16 amino acids. CDR3 sequence (DNA): TGTGCCAGCTCACCTATGGGACAGGGGAGTGGAAACACCATATATTTT. This translates into CASSPMGQGSGNTIYF.

This clone was recorded only once. The J gene is TRBJ1-5, the V gene TRBV29-1, with unresolved D. Germline lookup yields CDR1 SQVTM and CDR2 ANQGSEA. The CDR3 consists of 11 residues. With 6 bases removed from V and 5 bases from J, the gap between germline ends came to 8 bases. CDR3 coding DNA: TGCAGCGTCGGAGAGGATCAGCCCCAGCATTTT. Translation: CSVGEDQPQHF.

This chain connects TRBV15 to TRBJ2-1; 10 bases align to TRBD2. Trimming at V came to 2 bases and at J to 0 bases, leaving 10 bases not matched to a gene. CDR1 LNHNV and CDR2 YYDKDF come from the germline V gene (reference sequence). The CDR3 extends over 19 amino acids. In nucleotides, the CDR3 is TGTGCCACCAGCAGATATCTAGCGGGGGACATGAGCTCCTACAATGAGCAGTTCTTC. Translating gives CATSRYLAGDMSSYNEQFF.